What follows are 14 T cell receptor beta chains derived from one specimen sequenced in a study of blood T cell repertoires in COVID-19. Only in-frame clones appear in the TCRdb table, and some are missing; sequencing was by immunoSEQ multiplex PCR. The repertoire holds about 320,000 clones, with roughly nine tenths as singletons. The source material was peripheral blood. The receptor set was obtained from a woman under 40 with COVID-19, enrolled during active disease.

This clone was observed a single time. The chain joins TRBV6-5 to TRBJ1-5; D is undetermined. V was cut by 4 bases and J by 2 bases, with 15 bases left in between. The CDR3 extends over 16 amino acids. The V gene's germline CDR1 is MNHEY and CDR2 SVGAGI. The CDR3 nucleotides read TGTGCCAGCAGTTCCCGCGGGTTGGATGGCAATCAGCCCCAGCATTTT. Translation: CASSSRGLDGNQPQHF.

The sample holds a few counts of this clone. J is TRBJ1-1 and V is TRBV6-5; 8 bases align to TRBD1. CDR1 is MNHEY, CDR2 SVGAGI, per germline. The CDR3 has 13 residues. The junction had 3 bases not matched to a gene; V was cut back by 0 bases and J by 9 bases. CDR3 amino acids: CASSYSRTGKAFF. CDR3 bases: TGTGCCAGCAGTTACTCTCGGACAGGGAAAGCTTTCTTT.

Here the CDR3 reads CASSPPGTSGVPGQFF. CDR3 nucleotide sequence: TGTGCCAGCAGCCCCCCAGGGACTAGCGGGGTCCCAGGGCAGTTCTTC. V and J are TRBV9 and TRBJ2-1; 13 bases line up with TRBD2. With 4 bases clipped from V and 12 bases from J, the junction kept 13 bases outside the gene matches. The CDR3 is made up of 16 amino acids. Germline V gene data show CDR1 as SGDLS and CDR2 as YYNGEE. Full variable domain (missing parts from reference TRBV9 and TRBJ2-1): DSGVTQTPKHLITATGQRVTLRCSPRSGDLSVYWYQQSLDQGLQFLIQYYNGEERAKGNILERFSAQQFPDLHSELNLSSLELGDSALYFCASSPPGTSGVPGQFFGPGTRLTVL.

CDR3 sequence: CASSRLTGNSPLHF. The CDR3 nucleotides are TGTGCCAGCAGCAGACTTACAGGGAATTCACCCCTCCACTTT. This rearrangement joins TRBV5-6 to TRBJ1-6, with a tentative D call TRBD1 (6 bases). Trimming removed 4 bases at V and 7 bases at J, with 12 bases between. The CDR3 spans 14 residues. Germline assignment: CDR1 SGHDT and CDR2 YYEEEE.

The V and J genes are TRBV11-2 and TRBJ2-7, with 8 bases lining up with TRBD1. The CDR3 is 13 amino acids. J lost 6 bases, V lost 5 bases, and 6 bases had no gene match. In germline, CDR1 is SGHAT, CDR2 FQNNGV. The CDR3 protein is CASSRTGMAEQYF. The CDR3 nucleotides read TGTGCCAGCAGCCGGACAGGGATGGCCGAGCAGTACTTC.

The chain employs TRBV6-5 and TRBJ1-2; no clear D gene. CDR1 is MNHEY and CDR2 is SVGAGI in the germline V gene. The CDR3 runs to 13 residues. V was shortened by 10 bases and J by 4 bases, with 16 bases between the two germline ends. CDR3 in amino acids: CAIRGEGTYGYTF. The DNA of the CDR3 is TGTGCCATCCGTGGAGAGGGTACCTATGGCTACACCTTC.

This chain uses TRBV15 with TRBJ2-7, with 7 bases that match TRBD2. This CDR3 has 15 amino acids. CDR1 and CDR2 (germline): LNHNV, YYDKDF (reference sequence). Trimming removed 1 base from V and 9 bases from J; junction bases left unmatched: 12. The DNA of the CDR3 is TGTGCCACCAGCAGAGGGGGGGGACTATCCAAGCGGCAGTACTTC. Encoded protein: CATSRGGGLSKRQYF.

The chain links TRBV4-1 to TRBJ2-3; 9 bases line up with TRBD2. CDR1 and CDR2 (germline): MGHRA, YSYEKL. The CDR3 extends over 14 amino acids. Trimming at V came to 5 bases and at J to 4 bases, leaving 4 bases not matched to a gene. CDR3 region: CASSGGGAPDTQYF. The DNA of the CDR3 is TGCGCCAGCAGCGGCGGGGGGGCACCAGATACGCAGTATTTT.

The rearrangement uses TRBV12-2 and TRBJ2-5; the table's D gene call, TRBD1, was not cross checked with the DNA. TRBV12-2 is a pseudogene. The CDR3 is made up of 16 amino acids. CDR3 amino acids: CASRLSGTGHPETQYF. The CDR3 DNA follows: TGTGCAAGTCGCTTATCCGGGACAGGCCACCCAGAGACCCAGTACTTC.

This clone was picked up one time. The CDR3 sequence is CASSSTSGSPNEQFF. In DNA form, the CDR3 reads TGCGCCAGCAGCTCCACTAGCGGGAGCCCCAATGAGCAGTTCTTC. V and J are TRBV5-1 and TRBJ2-1; 11 positions match TRBD2. The CDR3 length is 15 residues. V lost 3 bases to trimming and J lost 6 bases; unmatched junction nucleotides: 5. The germline V gene encodes CDR1 SGHRS and CDR2 YFSETQ.

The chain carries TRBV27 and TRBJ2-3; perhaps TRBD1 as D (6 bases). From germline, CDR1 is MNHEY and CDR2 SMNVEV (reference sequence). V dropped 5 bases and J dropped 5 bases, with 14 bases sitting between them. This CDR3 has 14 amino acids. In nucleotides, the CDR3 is TGTGCCAGCAGTCCACTACCCAGGGGAGATACGCAGTATTTT. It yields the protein CASSPLPRGDTQYF.

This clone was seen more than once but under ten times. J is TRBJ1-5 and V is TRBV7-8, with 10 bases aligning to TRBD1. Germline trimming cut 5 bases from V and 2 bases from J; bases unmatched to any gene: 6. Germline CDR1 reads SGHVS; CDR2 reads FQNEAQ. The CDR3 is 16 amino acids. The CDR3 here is CASSRATGGGNQPQHF. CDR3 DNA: TGTGCCAGCAGCCGAGCGACAGGGGGCGGCAATCAGCCCCAGCATTTT.

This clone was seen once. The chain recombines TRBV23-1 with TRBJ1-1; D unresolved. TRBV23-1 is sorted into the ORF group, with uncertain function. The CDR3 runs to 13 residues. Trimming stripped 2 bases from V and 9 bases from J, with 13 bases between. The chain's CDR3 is CASSQKQVRKAFF. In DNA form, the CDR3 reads TGCGCCAGCAGTCAAAAGCAGGTCAGGAAAGCTTTCTTT.

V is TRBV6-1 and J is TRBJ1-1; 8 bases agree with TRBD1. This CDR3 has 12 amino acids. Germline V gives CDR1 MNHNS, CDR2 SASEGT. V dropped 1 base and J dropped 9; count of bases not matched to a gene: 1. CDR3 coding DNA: TGTGCCAGCAGTGAAGACAGGGGGAAAGCTTTCTTT. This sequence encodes CASSEDRGKAFF.